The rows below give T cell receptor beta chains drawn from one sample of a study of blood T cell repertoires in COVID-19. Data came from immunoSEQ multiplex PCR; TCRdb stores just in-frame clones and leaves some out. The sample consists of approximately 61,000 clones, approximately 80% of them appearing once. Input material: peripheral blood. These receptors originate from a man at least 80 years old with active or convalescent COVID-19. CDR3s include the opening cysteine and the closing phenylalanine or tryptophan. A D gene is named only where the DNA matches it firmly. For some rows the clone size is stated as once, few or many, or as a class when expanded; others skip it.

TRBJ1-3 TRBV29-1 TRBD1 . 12 TGCAGCGTGACAGGGACTGGAAACACCATATATTTT CSVTGTGNTIYF
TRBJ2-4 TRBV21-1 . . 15 TGTGCCAGCCCAAAACGCCCGACTCCAAAAAACATTCAGTACTTC CASPKRPTPKNIQYF
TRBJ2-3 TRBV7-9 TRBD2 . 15 TGTGCCAGCAGCCTAAAAGCGGGGCTCACAGATACGCAGTATTTT CASSLKAGLTDTQYF
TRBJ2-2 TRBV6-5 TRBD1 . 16 TGTGCCAGCAGTTACTCCCAGGGGGCGGACACCGGGGAGCTGTTTTTT CASSYSQGADTGELFF
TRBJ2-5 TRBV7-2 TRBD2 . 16 TGTGCCAGCAGCTTTAGCGGGAGCGGATTAGGGGAGACCCAGTACTTC CASSFSGSGLGETQYF
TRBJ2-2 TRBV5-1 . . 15 TGCGCCAGCACCCCCCCCGGGGCGAACACCGGGGAGCTGTTTTTT CASTPPGANTGELFF
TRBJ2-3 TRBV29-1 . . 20 TGCAGCGTTGACGACGAAACTTCAAACCGGCCCGTGGTGAGGCCAGATACGCAGTATTTT CSVDDETSNRPVVRPDTQYF
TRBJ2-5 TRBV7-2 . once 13 TGTGCCAGCAGCAGACAGGCTGGGGAGACCCAGTACTTC CASSRQAGETQYF
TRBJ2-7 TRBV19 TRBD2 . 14 TGTGCCAGTTCTAAGCGGGAGGCCTCCTACGAGCAGTACTTC CASSKREASYEQYF
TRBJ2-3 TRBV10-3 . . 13 TGTGCCATCAAGGGGCCCGGCACAGATACGCAGTATTTT CAIKGPGTDTQYF
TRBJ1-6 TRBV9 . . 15 TGTGCCAGCAGCGACCAAGTGGGGGGTAATTCACCCCTCCACTTT CASSDQVGGNSPLHF
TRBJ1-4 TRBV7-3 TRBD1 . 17 TGTGCCAGCAGCAGAGATACAGGGGATACAACTAATGAAAAACTGTTTTTT CASSRDTGDTTNEKLFF
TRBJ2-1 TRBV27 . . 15 TGTGCCAGCAGTTCCCTCAGGGATCCCTACAATGAGCAGTTCTTC CASSSLRDPYNEQFF
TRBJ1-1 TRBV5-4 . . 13 TGTGCCAGCAGCTTAACAGGTTGGGGTGAAGCTTTCTTT CASSLTGWGEAFF
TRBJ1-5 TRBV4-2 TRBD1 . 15 TGTGCCAGCAGCCAGACAGGGGGCGAGGATCAGCCCCAGCATTTT CASSQTGGEDQPQHF
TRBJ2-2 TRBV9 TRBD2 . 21 TGTGCCAGCAGCGCCCCCTCCAAGGCGGACGTAGCGGGGTCGAACACCGGGGAGCTGTTTTTT CASSAPSKADVAGSNTGELFF
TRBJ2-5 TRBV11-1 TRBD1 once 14 TGTGCCAGCAGCATTGGACAGGGTCAAGAGACCCAGTACTTC CASSIGQGQETQYF
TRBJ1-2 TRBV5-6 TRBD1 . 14 TGTGCCAGCAATCGACAGGGGGCGATCTATGGCTACACCTTC CASNRQGAIYGYTF
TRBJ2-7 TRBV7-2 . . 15 TGTGCCAGCAGCTTTGACGGTAGCGGCTCCTACGAGCAGTACTTC CASSFDGSGSYEQYF
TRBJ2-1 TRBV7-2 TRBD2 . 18 TGTGCCAGCAGCCCAGGGACCGGCCGCGGGAGGGCTTACAATGAGCAGTTCTTC CASSPGTGRGRAYNEQFF
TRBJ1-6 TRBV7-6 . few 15 TGTGCCAGCAGCTTAAATCGGGTCTGGGATTCACCCCTCCACTTT CASSLNRVWDSPLHF
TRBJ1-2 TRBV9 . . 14 TGTGCCAGCAGCGTCGGCTCCACTTCAGGAGGCTACACCTTC CASSVGSTSGGYTF
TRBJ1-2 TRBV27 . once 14 TGTGCCAGCAGGGGGTTTGGGGGGAGCTATGGCTACACCTTC CASRGFGGSYGYTF
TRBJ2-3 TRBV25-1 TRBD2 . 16 TGTGCCAGCAGTGAATCTCCCGGGGGGGGGACAGATACGCAGTATTTT CASSESPGGGTDTQYF
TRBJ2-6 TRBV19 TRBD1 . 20 TGTGCCAGTACTAGAGGCCCAGGACAGGGGGCCTTCTCTGGGGCCAACGTCCTGACTTTC CASTRGPGQGAFSGANVLTF
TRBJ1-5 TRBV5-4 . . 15 TGTGCCAGCAGCTTTCATCAGGGGATAAATCAGCCCCAGCATTTT CASSFHQGINQPQHF
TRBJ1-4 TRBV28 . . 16 TGTGCCAGCACCCGTAGTTTCGGGGGAGAAATGAAAAAACTGTTTTTT CASTRSFGGEMKKLFF
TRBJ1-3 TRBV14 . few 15 TGTGCCAGCAGCAGCGGGGGGGGACCTGGAAACACCATATATTTT CASSSGGGPGNTIYF
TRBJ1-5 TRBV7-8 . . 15 TGTGCCAGCAGCCAAGGGGCCAGAGTCAATCAGCCCCAGCATTTT CASSQGARVNQPQHF
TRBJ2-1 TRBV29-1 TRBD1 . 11 TGCAGCGGTACAGGGGGCGGTGAGCAGTTCTTC CSGTGGGEQFF
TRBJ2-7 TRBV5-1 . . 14 TGCGCCAGCAGCTTGCAAGTCTCTACCTACGAGCAGTACTTC CASSLQVSTYEQYF
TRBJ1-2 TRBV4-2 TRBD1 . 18 TGTGCCAGCAGCCAGGCGGGGACAGGGGGCCAATCCCACTATGGCTACACCTTC CASSQAGTGGQSHYGYTF
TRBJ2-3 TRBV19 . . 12 TGTGCCAGCAGACAATCTGGAGATACGCAGTATTTT CASRQSGDTQYF
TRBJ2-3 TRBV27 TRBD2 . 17 TGTGCCAGCAGCCCAACCTACACGGGACTACCCTCAGATACGCAGTATTTT CASSPTYTGLPSDTQYF
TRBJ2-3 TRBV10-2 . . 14 TGCGCCAGCAGCCACCCCCAGGCCCCAGATACGCAGTATTTT CASSHPQAPDTQYF
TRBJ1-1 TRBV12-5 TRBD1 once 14 TGTGCTAGCACACCAGGGGGGATGAACACTGAAGCTTTCTTT CASTPGGMNTEAFF
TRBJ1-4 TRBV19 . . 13 TGTGCCAGTAGTAGCAGGGAGGGTGAAAAACTGTTTTTT CASSSREGEKLFF
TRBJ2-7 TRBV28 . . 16 TGTGCCAGCAGTTATCCCCCCGGGCAGGGGGGCTACGAGCAGTACTTC CASSYPPGQGGYEQYF
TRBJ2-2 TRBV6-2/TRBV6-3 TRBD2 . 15 TGTGCCAGCAGGCCTAGCGGTTTTAACCCCGGGGAGCTGTTTTTT CASRPSGFNPGELFF
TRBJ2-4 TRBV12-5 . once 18 TGTGCTAGTGGTTTGGTACTAGGAACCACCCTAGCCAAAAACATTCAGTACTTC CASGLVLGTTLAKNIQYF
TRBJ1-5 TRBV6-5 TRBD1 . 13 TGTGCCAGCAGACCGGGACAGAATCAGCCCCAGCATTTT CASRPGQNQPQHF
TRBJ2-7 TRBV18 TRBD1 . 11 TGTGCCAGCCAGGGGGCAGGCGAGCAGTACTTC CASQGAGEQYF
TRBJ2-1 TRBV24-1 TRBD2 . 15 TGTGCCACCAGTGTCTTGGCGGGAGGACGGAATGAGCAGTTCTTC CATSVLAGGRNEQFF
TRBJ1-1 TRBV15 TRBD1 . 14 TGTGCCACCAGCAGAGATAGGGGACAGGGGGCGGCTTTCTTT CATSRDRGQGAAFF